The T cell receptor (beta chain) described here comes from a study of T-cell memory formation after mild COVID-19 (dated by TCRdb to the early 2020s). Looking at the study overall: Most TCR sequence clusters were specific to one of the two donors. In a couple of donors, T-cell clones that expanded and contracted after mild COVID-19 were followed by sequencing TCRalpha and TCRbeta repertoires longitudinally. The cohort comprised two young, previously healthy adult volunteers, one female and one male. Beyond this particular receptor, the publication reports: Only two mild cases were covered in the study, and larger cohorts including severe cases with pre-infection samples were considered necessary. Whether the second-wave clones peaking on day 37 were SARS-CoV-2 specific was not confirmed. From day 15 to 85, contracting clones showed balanced CD4/CD8 phenotypes, whereas a second wave of clones that expanded from day 15 to 37 leaned towards CD4+. Contracting CD4+ clones turned up mainly in the CM and EM memory subsets, whereas EMRA was where CD8+ clones were enriched. Some responding clones were detected in pre-infection memory, suggesting pre-existing cross-reactive memory T cells joined the SARS-CoV-2 response.

To note about this clonotype: This receptor's antigen is unknown. No much larger clonotype is one base removed from it; base qualities were not supplied.

This sample was sequenced with an Illumina NovaSeq 6000. cDNA libraries for TCRalpha and TCRbeta were prepared by 5'RACE using constant-segment primers, with sample barcodes and unique molecular identifiers added. Trizol reagent was used to extract RNA from every sample. The libraries were amplified in two PCR steps, and the second step added a second sample barcode and Illumina TruSeq adapters. Sequencing of the libraries was done on an Illumina NovaSeq, producing 2 x 150 bp paired-end reads. From the authors' description of their analysis: The reads were demultiplexed and collapsed into UMI-guided consensus sequences using migec v1.2.7. Using mixcr v2.1.11, UMI consensuses were aligned to TRA and TRB V and J templates and then assembled into clonotypes. A clonotype was counted as expanded or contracted only if both edgeR and NoisET called the change significant, with noise models trained on biological replicates. For edgeR calls, the thresholds were a false discovery rate-adjusted p below 0.01 and a log2 fold-change of 1. As an exploratory analysis of dynamics, max-normalized trajectories of the 1000 most abundant clonotypes were examined by PCA with hierarchical clustering. Separately sequenced CD4+ and CD8+ repertoires were used to assign the CD4 or CD8 phenotype of responding clones. TCRdb applied fastp at Q25 and MiXCR to the public reads, then kept only in-frame beta chains. Each record represents a unique CDR3 protein, reported with the most common genes and DNA among its rows. It is TCRdb's table, rather than the study itself, that gives the V and J calls and clone size. The sample contains a few hundred thousand distinct CDR3 sequences, around a sixth of them found a single time. The ten biggest clones cover about a fifth of the sample.

The junction shows trimming of 4 bases on V and 9 bases on J, plus 15 bases between the germline ends. CDR1 and CDR2 are read off the germline V gene (reference sequence) as DFQATT and SNEGSKA. The CDR3 contains 12 residues, cysteine and phenylalanine counted. Kept here is only the CDR3 DNA, which spans 36 bases and is read in frame from base 1. PBMCs were isolated by Ficoll-Paque density gradient centrifugation. Sequencing input: PBMCs or a T cell subset sorted from them (not recorded which). The receptor chain draws on TRBV20-1 and TRBJ1-1; the D gene cannot be named for sure. This clonotype was obtained from a man younger than 30 who had mild COVID-19 (a few samples of this study predate the infection). The sample titles of this study are shuffled in the database, so cell type and time point are left out; the donor was told from shared clones. CDR3 protein: CSATGGPRQAFF. The nucleotide sequence is given as TGCAGTGCTACGGGTGGACCTCGACAAGCTTTCTTT.